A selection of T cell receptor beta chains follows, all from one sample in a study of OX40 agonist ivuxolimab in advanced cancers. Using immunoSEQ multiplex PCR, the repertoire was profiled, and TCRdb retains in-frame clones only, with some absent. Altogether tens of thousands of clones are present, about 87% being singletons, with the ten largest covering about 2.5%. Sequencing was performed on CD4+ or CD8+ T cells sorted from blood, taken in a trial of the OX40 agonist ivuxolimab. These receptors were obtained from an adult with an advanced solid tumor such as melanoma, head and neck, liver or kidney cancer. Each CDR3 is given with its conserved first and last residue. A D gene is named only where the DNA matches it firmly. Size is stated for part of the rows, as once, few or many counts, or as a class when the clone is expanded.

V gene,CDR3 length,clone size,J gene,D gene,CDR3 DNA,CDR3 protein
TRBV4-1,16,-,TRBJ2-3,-,TGCGCCAGCAGCCAAGATCTCGGGGGGCGCACAGATACGCAGTATTTT,CASSQDLGGRTDTQYF
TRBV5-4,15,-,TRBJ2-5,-,TGTGCCAGCAGCTTTGGACAGGAACCGATGGGGGGCCAGTACTTC,CASSFGQEPMGGQYF
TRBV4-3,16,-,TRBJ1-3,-,TGCGCCAGCAGCCAAGATAGGTGGGGGGCGGGAAACACCATATATTTT,CASSQDRWGAGNTIYF
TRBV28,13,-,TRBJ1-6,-,TGTGCCAGCAGTTTATTCTTGGATTCACCCCTCCACTTT,CASSLFLDSPLHF
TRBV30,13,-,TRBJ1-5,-,TGTGCCTGGAGCTATCAGGGAGTTCAGCCCCAGCATTTT,CAWSYQGVQPQHF
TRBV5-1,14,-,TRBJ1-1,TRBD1,TGCGCCAGCAGCTTGAGGGGGCCGAACACTGAAGCTTTCTTT,CASSLRGPNTEAFF
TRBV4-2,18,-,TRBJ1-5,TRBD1,TGTGCCAGCAGCCCAAGACAGGGGGCCGAATATAGCAATCAGCCCCAGCATTTT,CASSPRQGAEYSNQPQHF
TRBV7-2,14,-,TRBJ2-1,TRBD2,TGTGCCAGCAGCTTAGGGGGAGGTGAGCGGGGGCCCCTCTTC,CASSLGGGERGPLF
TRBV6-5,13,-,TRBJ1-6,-,TGTGCCAGCAGTTACAGGGAGGATTCACCCCTCCACTTT,CASSYREDSPLHF
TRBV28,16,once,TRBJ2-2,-,TGTGCCAGCCAAGACAGACCCCGGCCGAACACCGGGGAGCTGTTTTTT,CASQDRPRPNTGELFF
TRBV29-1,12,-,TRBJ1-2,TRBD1,TGCAGCGCTTTGACAGGGGTCTATGGCTACACCTTC,CSALTGVYGYTF